Listed below are T cell receptor beta chains from one sample, sequenced in a study of T cell responses to AZD1222 COVID-19 vaccine. Sequenced by immunoSEQ multiplex PCR; TCRdb stores in-frame clones only, minus some. The profile covers some 150,000 clones, with approximately 86% appearing a single time and about 5% taken by the ten largest. Material: peripheral blood, obtained 28 days after the second dose of the MenACWY control vaccine. These receptors were taken from an adult who received the MenACWY meningococcal vaccine as a control. Both conserved end residues are part of each CDR3. A D gene is named only where the DNA matches it firmly. Only part of the rows carry a size: once, few, many, or a class if the clone is expanded.

CDR3aa: CASSIDSLTGVGYGYTF
CDR3nt: TGTGCCAGTAGTATAGACTCACTGACAGGGGTTGGCTATGGCTACACCTTC
v_gene: TRBV19
d_gene: TRBD1
j_gene: TRBJ1-2
abundance: .

CDR3aa: CASSPELNTEAFF
CDR3nt: TGCGCCAGCAGCCCGGAACTGAACACTGAAGCTTTCTTT
v_gene: TRBV5-1
d_gene: .
j_gene: TRBJ1-1
abundance: .

CDR3aa: CASSSRTGGADTQYF
CDR3nt: TGTGCCAGCAGCTCTCGGACAGGGGGCGCAGATACGCAGTATTTT
v_gene: TRBV7-9
d_gene: TRBD1
j_gene: TRBJ2-3
abundance: .

CDR3aa: CASSPSDRGHYEQYF
CDR3nt: TGTGCCAGCAGCCCTTCGGACAGGGGTCACTACGAGCAGTACTTC
v_gene: TRBV3-1/TRBV3-2
d_gene: TRBD1
j_gene: TRBJ2-7
abundance: once

CDR3aa: CASSSGLAGGLGQYF
CDR3nt: TGTGCCAGCAGCTCCGGACTAGCGGGGGGCCTAGGGCAGTACTTC
v_gene: TRBV5-6
d_gene: TRBD2
j_gene: TRBJ2-7
abundance: .

CDR3aa: CATRGNKVYEQYF
CDR3nt: TGTGCCACCCGGGGGAATAAGGTTTACGAGCAGTACTTC
v_gene: TRBV7-9
d_gene: .
j_gene: TRBJ2-7
abundance: .

CDR3aa: CAGNYGNTIYF
CDR3nt: TGTGCCGGAAATTACGGAAACACCATATATTTT
v_gene: TRBV30
d_gene: .
j_gene: TRBJ1-3
abundance: .

CDR3aa: CASSPGVNANYGYTF
CDR3nt: TGCGCCAGCAGCCCTGGGGTCAATGCTAACTATGGCTACACCTTC
v_gene: TRBV4-1
d_gene: .
j_gene: TRBJ1-2
abundance: .

CDR3aa: CASSSGQGANEQYF
CDR3nt: TGTGCCAGCAGCTCCGGACAGGGGGCCAACGAGCAGTACTTC
v_gene: TRBV7-2
d_gene: TRBD1
j_gene: TRBJ2-7
abundance: .

CDR3aa: CASRTGGAYGYTF
CDR3nt: TGTGCCAGCAGGACAGGGGGCGCCTATGGCTACACCTTC
v_gene: TRBV6-5
d_gene: TRBD1
j_gene: TRBJ1-2
abundance: few

CDR3aa: CASSLDRHEQYF
CDR3nt: TGTGCCAGCAGCTTAGATCGGCACGAGCAGTACTTC
v_gene: TRBV11-2
d_gene: .
j_gene: TRBJ2-7
abundance: .